This TCR beta chain is drawn from a study of blood T cell repertoires in COVID-19 (dated by TCRdb to 2019 to 2021). At the level of the whole study: Collaborator samples came from the United States, Italy and Spain and covered acute and convalescent phases of COVID-19. The material from the prospective study consisted of cDNA or gDNA derived from T cells, B-cell-depleted T cells, or PBMCs. The dataset comprised deeply sampled blood TCRbeta repertoires from subjects exposed to, actively infected with, or recovered from COVID-19. The repertoires were released in a freely available public database intended as a resource for research on the immune response to SARS-CoV-2. The samples were drawn from the first 160 participants of the ongoing ImmuneRACE study and from over a thousand subjects provided by 6 global collaborators. The sample metadata nearly always contained a de-identified subject ID, COVID-19 status, age in years and sex. Where HLA class I and class II types were available, the types were taken from metadata supplied by the sample provider, not from assay-based typing.

Participants in the prospective study were aged about 18 to 100 years, lived in 24 United States geographic areas, and enrolled through a virtual design. To assign participants to cohorts, the prospective study relied on clinical history that participants themselves reported in a screening survey and a study questionnaire. Mobile phlebotomists in the prospective study collected whole blood, serum and a nasopharyngeal or oropharyngeal swab from every participant. Additional blood draws and questionnaires over an approximately 2-month period could optionally be provided by prospective study participants. Before DNA extraction, prospective study blood samples were shipped either frozen or at room temperature. Broad study findings and their caveats: How much clinical and demographic metadata was included differed by source and by participant, and the metadata was provided uncurated.

TCRbeta CDR3 regions were amplified from genomic DNA using the immunoSEQ Assay, a bias-controlled multiplex PCR. On the study's bioinformatics: The number of nucleated cells in each sample was estimated by amplification of reference gene primers within the assay. Sequence reads were collapsed and filtered to measure the absolute abundance of every unique TCRbeta CDR3 rearrangement. Productive Simpson clonality was computed per sample as the square root of Simpson's diversity index over productive rearrangements. TCRdb took this table from immuneACCESS and kept in-frame rearrangements with V and J called. Such tables lack part of the clones; where checked against another copy, unresolved V genes explain under half of the gap, and the rest is unexplained. D and trimming were read from the DNA, whereas the V and J calls and clone size are those reported in that table. The sample table shows roughly 430,000 clones, and around 90% are seen once. More than 2% of the sample is held by the ten biggest clonotypes.

As regards this clone: The antigen this receptor binds is unknown. No quality values exist for individual bases; no much larger clone is one base distant.

Trimming at the junction amounts to 7 bases on V and 13 bases on J, and the germline ends lie 19 bases apart. According to the germline V gene, CDR1 reads SNHLY and CDR2 reads FYNNEI. The cysteine opens and the phenylalanine closes a CDR3 of 12 amino acids. The retained sequence is limited to the CDR3, 36 bases, with the frame set at the first base. This receptor was obtained from a middle-aged woman with acute COVID-19. Rearrangement joined TRBV2 to TRBJ1-2, and perhaps TRBD1 as D gene, on 5 matching bases. Sequencing was done on a sample of PBMCs or T cells enriched from blood (not recorded which). Here the CDR3 is given as CASILWDSVGTF. The DNA sequence is given as TGTGCCAGCATCCTATGGGACTCGGTGGGCACCTTC.